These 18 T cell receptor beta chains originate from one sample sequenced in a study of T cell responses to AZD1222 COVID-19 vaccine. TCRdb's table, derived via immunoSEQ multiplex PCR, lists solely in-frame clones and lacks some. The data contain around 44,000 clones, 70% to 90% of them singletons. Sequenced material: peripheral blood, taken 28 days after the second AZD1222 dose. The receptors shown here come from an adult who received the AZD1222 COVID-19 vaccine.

DNA of the CDR3: TGTGCCACCAGTGACCCCAGGACAGGGGCCGAGTACGAGCAGTACTTC. This codes for CATSDPRTGAEYEQYF. V gene TRBV24-1 combines with J gene TRBJ2-7; 9 nucleotides agree with TRBD1. In germline, CDR1 is KGHDR, CDR2 SFDVKD. V dropped 4 bases and J dropped 4; count of bases not matched to a gene: 10. The CDR3 contains 16 residues.

The CDR3 loop is CASILALAGGNTGELFF. DNA of the CDR3: TGCGCCAGCATCTTGGCTCTAGCGGGGGGAAACACCGGGGAGCTGTTTTTT. The V call is TRBV10-1, the J call TRBJ2-2; 11 bases are a match to TRBD2. Trimming cost V 7 bases and J 2 bases; bases outside gene matches: 9. The CDR3 is 17 amino acids. Germline CDR1 WNHNN, CDR2 SYGVQD (reference sequence).

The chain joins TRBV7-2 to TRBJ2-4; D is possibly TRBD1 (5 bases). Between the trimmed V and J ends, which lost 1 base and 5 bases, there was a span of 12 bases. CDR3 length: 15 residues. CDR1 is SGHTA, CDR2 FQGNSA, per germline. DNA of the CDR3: TGTGCCAGCAGCTTAGGAGCCAGGGTACAAAACATTCAGTACTTC. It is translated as CASSLGARVQNIQYF. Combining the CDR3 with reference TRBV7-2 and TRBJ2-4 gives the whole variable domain GAGVSQSPSNKVTEKGKDVELRCDPISGHTALYWYRQSLGQGLEFLIYFQGNSAPDKSGLPSDRFSAERTGGSVSTLTIQRTQQEDSAVYLCASSLGARVQNIQYFGAGTRLSVL.

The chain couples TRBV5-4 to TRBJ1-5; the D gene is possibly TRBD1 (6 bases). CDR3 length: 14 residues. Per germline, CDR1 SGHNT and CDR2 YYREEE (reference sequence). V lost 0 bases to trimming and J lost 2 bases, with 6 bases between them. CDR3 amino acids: CASSLAGGNQPQHF. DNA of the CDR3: TGTGCCAGCAGCTTGGCAGGGGGCAATCAGCCCCAGCATTTT.

This CDR3 is CASSLVVGEQYF. The CDR3, as DNA: TGTGCCAGCAGCTTAGTAGTAGGCGAGCAGTACTTC. V gene TRBV11-3 combines with J gene TRBJ2-7; D call uncertain. The CDR3 sequence is 12 residues long. From germline, CDR1 is SGHNT and CDR2 YENEEA. Trimming removed 1 base from V and 6 bases from J, with 7 bases in between. Full variable domain (remainder filled in from reference TRBV11-3 and TRBJ2-7): EAGVVQSPRYKIIEKKQPVAFWCNPISGHNTLYWYLQNLGQGPELLIRYENEEAVDDSQLPKDRFSAERLKGVDSTLKIQPAELGDSAVYLCASSLVVGEQYFGPGTRLTVT.

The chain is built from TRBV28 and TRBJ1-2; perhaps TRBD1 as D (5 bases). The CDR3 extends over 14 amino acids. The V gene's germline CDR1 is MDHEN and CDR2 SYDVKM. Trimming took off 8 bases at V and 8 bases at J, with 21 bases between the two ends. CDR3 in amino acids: CASLNLPGGWGYTF. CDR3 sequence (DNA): TGTGCCAGCTTGAATCTCCCGGGGGGTTGGGGCTACACCTTC.

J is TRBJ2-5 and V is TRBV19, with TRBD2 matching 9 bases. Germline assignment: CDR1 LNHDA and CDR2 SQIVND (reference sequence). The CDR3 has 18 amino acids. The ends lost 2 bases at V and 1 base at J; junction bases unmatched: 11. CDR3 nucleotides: TGTGCCAGTAGTATACCCGGCTCTAGCGGGACGACCCAAGAGACCCAGTACTTC. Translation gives CASSIPGSSGTTQETQYF.

The CDR3, as DNA: TGTGCCAGCTCACCACTCAGGGATACTGAAGCTTTCTTT. Residues: CASSPLRDTEAFF. This chain links TRBV18 with TRBJ1-1; TRBD1 might be the D (5 bases). Looked up from germline, CDR1 is KGHSH and CDR2 is LQKENI. The CDR3 is made up of 13 amino acids. Trimming stripped 1 base from V and 5 bases from J, with 8 bases between.

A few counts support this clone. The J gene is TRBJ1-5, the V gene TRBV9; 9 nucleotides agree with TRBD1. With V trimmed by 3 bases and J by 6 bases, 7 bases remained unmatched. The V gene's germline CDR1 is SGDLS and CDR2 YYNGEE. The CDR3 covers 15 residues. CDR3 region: CASSAEDRGRQPQHF. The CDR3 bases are TGTGCCAGCAGCGCGGAGGACAGGGGACGTCAGCCCCAGCATTTT.

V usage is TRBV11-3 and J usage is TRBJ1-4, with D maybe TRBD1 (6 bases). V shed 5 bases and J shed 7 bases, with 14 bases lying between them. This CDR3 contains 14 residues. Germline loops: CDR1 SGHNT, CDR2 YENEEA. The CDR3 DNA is TGTGCCAGCAGCCTCTCGGACAGCGGTGAAAAACTGTTTTTT. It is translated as CASSLSDSGEKLFF.

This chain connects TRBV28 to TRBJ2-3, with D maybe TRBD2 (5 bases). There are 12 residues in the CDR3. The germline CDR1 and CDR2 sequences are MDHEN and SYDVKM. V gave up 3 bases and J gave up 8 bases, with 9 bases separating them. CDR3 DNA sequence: TGTGCCAGCAGTTTCCTAGGAGGTACGCAGTATTTT. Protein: CASSFLGGTQYF.

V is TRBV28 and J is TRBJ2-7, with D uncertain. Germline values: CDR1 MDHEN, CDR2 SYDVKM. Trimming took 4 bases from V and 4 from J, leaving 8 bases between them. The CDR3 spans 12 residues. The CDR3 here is CASSSLSYEQYF. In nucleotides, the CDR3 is TGTGCCAGCAGTTCCCTCTCATACGAGCAGTACTTC.

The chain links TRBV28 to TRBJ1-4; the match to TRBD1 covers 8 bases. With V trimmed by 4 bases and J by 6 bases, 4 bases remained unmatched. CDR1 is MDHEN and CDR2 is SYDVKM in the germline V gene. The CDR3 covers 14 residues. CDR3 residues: CASSSDRGYEKLFF. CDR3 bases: TGTGCCAGCAGTTCCGACAGGGGTTATGAAAAACTGTTTTTT.

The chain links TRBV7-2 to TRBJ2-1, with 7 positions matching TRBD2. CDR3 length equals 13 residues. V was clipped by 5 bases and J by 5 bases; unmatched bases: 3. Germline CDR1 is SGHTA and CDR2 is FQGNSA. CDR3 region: CASSPRGDNEQFF. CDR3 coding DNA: TGTGCCAGCAGCCCCCGGGGGGACAATGAGCAGTTCTTC. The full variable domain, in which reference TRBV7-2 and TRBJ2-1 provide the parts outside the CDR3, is GAGVSQSPSNKVTEKGKDVELRCDPISGHTALYWYRQSLGQGLEFLIYFQGNSAPDKSGLPSDRFSAERTGGSVSTLTIQRTQQEDSAVYLCASSPRGDNEQFFGPGTRLTVL.

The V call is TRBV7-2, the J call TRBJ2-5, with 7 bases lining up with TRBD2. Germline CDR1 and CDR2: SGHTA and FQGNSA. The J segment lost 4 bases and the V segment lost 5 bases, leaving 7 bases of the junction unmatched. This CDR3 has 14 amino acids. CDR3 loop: CASSERGGGETQYF. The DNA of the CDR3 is TGTGCCAGCAGCGAACGCGGGGGAGGAGAGACCCAGTACTTC.

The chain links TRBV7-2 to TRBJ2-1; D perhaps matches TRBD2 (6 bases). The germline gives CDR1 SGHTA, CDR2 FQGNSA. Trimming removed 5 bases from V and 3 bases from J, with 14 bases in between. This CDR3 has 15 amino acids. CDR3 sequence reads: CASSVLREDYNEQFF. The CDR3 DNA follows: TGTGCCAGCAGCGTGCTGAGGGAGGACTACAATGAGCAGTTCTTC.

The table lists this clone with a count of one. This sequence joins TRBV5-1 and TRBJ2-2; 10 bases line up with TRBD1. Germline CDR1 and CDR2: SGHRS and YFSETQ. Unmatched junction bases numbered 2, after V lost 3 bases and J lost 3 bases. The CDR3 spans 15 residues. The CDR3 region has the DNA TGCGCCAGCAGCTGGGACAGGGGTGACACCGGGGAGCTGTTTTTT. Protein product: CASSWDRGDTGELFF.

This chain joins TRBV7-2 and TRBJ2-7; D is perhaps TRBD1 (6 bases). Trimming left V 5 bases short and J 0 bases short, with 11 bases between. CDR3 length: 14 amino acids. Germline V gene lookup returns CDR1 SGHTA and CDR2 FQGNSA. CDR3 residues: CASSANRDSYEQYF. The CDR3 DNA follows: TGTGCCAGCAGCGCCAACAGGGACTCCTACGAGCAGTACTTC.